This TCR beta chain derives from a study of cytomegalovirus exposure and HLA in healthy donors. Nominally healthy donors were sampled, though unrecorded immune exposures were likely. CDR1 is MDHEN, CDR2 SYDVKM, per germline. CDR3 length equals 14 residues. Trimming cost V 7 bases and J 3 bases, with 16 bases left between them. This PCR relied on a set of 60 Vbeta primers and 13 Jbeta primers. Only in-frame clones appear in the TCRdb table, and some are missing; sequencing was by immunoSEQ multiplex PCR. The data hold 150,000 to 200,000 clones, with 70% to 80% observed a single time. Sequenced input: PBMCs. The TCR was taken from a woman aged 40 to 50 in good health and CMV-seronegative. The chain is built from TRBV28 and TRBJ2-7, with D hard to call. This chain's CDR3 is CASTLSATYYEQYF. Here the CDR3 DNA reads TGTGCCAGCACCTTATCTGCCACCTACTACGAGCAGTACTTC. Full variable domain (remainder filled in from reference TRBV28 and TRBJ2-7): DVKVTQSSRYLVKRTGEKVFLECVQDMDHENMFWYRQDPGLGLRLIYFSYDVKMKEKGDIPEGYSVSREKKERFSLILESASTNQTSMYLCASTLSATYYEQYFGPGTRLTVT.